The source of this T cell receptor beta chain is a study of T cells in Graves' hyperthyroidism and ophthalmopathy. TCR beta CDR3 region amplification was performed from RNA transcripts. HTBI primers drove first-round RT-PCR of the TCR CDR3. TCRdb re-analysed the multiplex PCR reads in MiXCR, keeping a single row per CDR3 protein. This sample has approximately 590,000 distinct CDR3 sequences, with roughly 14% found just once. Over 18 months, lack of ophthalmopathy progression marked Graves' hyperthyroidism as stable. Lactation, pregnancy, other autoimmune disease or uncontrolled infection led to exclusion of patients. The diagnoses drew upon clinical symptoms, serum thyroxine and TRAb, thyroid ultrasound and orbital computed tomography. CDR3 size: 17 residues. V lost 3 bases and J 3 bases, leaving 18 bases between the germline ends. Germline CDR1 MDHEN, CDR2 SYDVKM. At least ten counts were recorded for this clonotype.

The V and J genes are TRBV28 and TRBJ1-5; D ambiguous. The source of this sequence is a woman younger than 45 with Graves' hyperthyroidism. The sequenced material came from blood. CDR3 protein: CASSFLSGVDLNQPQHF. The CDR3 DNA follows: TGTGCCAGCAGTTTCCTCTCCGGGGTGGACCTCAATCAGCCCCAGCATTTT.